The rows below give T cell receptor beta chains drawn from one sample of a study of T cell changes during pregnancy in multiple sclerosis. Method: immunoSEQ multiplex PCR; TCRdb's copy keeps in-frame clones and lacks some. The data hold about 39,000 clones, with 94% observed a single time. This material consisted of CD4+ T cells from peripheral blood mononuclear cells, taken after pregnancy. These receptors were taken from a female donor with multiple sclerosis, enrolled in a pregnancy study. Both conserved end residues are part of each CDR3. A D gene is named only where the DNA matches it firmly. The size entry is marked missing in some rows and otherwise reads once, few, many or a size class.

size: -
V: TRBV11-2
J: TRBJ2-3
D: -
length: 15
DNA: TGTGCCAGCAGTTTGGGACAAAGCGAGGCGGATACGCAGTATTTT
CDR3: CASSLGQSEADTQYF

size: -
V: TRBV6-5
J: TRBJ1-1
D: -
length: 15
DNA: TGTGCCAGCAACCAGAGAGGGGGTCGGGGCACTGAAGCTTTCTTT
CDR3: CASNQRGGRGTEAFF

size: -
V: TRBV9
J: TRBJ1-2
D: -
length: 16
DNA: TGTGCCAGCAGCGCTCCTGCGGGGGGAGCGAGTTATGGCTACACCTTC
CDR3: CASSAPAGGASYGYTF

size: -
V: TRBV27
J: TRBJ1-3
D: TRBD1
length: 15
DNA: TGTGCCAGCAGTGCGGACAGGCGCTCTGGAAACACCATATATTTT
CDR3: CASSADRRSGNTIYF

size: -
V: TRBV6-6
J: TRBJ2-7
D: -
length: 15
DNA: TGTGCCAGCAGAGTCCCGACAGGGGAGGGCTACGAGCAGTACTTC
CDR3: CASRVPTGEGYEQYF

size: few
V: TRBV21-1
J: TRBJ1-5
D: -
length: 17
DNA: TGTGCCAGCAGCAAAGGGGACAGGGCTCGGAGCAATCAGCCCCAGCATTTT
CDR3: CASSKGDRARSNQPQHF

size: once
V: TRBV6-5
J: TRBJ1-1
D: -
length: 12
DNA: TGTGCCAGCAATAACCTGAGGACTGAAGCTTTCTTT
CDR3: CASNNLRTEAFF

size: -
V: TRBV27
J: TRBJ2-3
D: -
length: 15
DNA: TGTGCCAGCAGTCCCCCGTGGGCCATCACAGATACGCAGTATTTT
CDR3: CASSPPWAITDTQYF

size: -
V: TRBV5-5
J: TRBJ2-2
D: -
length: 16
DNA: TGTGCCAGCAGCCCTCTGGGAGCGGGTAGCACCGGGGAGCTGTTTTTT
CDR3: CASSPLGAGSTGELFF

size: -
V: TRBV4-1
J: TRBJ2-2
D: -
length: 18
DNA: TGCGCCAGCAGCCAAGGGGGATCCGGGACTTGGAACACCGGGGAGCTGTTTTTT
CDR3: CASSQGGSGTWNTGELFF

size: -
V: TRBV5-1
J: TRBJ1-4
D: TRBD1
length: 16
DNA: TGCGCCAGCAGCTTACAGGGGGACACAACTAATGAAAAACTGTTTTTT
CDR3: CASSLQGDTTNEKLFF

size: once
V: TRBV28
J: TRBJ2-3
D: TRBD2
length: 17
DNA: TGTGCCAGCAGTCATGGGACTAGCGGGGGCCGCACAGATACGCAGTATTTT
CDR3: CASSHGTSGGRTDTQYF

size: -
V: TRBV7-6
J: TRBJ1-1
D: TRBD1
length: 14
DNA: TGTGCCAGCAGCTCTAGGACAGGCGCCACTGAAGCTTTCTTT
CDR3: CASSSRTGATEAFF

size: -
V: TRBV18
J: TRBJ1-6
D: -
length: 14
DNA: TGTGCCAGCTCAACAGACTCCTATAATTCACCCCTCCACTTT
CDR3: CASSTDSYNSPLHF

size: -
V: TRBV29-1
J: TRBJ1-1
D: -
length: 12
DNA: TGCAGCGTAACGGGGTGGGACACTGAAGCTTTCTTT
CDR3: CSVTGWDTEAFF

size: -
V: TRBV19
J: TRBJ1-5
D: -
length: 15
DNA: TGTGCCAGTAGTCTCCACTGGACAAAAAATCAGCCCCAGCATTTT
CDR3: CASSLHWTKNQPQHF

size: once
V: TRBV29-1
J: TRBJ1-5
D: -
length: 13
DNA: TGCAGCGTTGACGCAGGTAGTGGCCAGCCCCAGCATTTT
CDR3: CSVDAGSGQPQHF

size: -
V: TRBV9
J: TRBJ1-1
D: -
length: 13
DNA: TGTGCCAGCAGCGTAGACAGGGACACTGAAGCTTTCTTT
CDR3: CASSVDRDTEAFF

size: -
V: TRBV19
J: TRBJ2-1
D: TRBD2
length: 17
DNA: TGTGCCAGTAGTATCCCCCCAGCGGGGGGGGGATCAAAAGAGCAGTTCTTC
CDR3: CASSIPPAGGGSKEQFF

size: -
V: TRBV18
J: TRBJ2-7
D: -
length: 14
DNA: TGTGCCAGCTCACTAAGCCCGGCGGCCTACGAGCAGTACTTC
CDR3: CASSLSPAAYEQYF

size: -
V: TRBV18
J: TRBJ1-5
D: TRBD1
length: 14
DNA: TGTGCCAGCTCACTACAGGGGGAGGGTCAGCCCCAGCATTTT
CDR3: CASSLQGEGQPQHF

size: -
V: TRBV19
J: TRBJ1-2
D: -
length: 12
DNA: TGTGCCAGTAGTCCGACTGCGTATGGCTACACCTTC
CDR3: CASSPTAYGYTF

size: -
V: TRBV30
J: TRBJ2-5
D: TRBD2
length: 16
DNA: TGTGCCTGGAGCGGACCGACCTTGACTAGCCCCGGGACCCAGTACTTC
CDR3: CAWSGPTLTSPGTQYF

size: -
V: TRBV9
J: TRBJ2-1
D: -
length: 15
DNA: TGTGCCAGCAGCGGCGCGGGACAGAGTTATAATGAGCAGTTCTTC
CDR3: CASSGAGQSYNEQFF

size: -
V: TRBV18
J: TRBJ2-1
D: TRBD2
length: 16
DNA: TGTGCCAGCTTGATACTGACTAGCGGGGTCCACAATGAGCAGTTCTTC
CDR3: CASLILTSGVHNEQFF

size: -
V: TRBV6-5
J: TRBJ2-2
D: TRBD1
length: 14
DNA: TGTGCCAGCAGGAGGACAGGGGGCACCGGGGAGCTGTTTTTT
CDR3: CASRRTGGTGELFF

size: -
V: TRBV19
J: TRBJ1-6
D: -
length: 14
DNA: TGTGCCAGTAGTATGGTCAAACAGGTTTCACCCCTCCACTTT
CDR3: CASSMVKQVSPLHF

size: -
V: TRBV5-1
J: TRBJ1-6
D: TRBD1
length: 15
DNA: TGCGCCAGCAGCGGGGACAGTTTAATCAATTCACCCCTCCACTTT
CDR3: CASSGDSLINSPLHF

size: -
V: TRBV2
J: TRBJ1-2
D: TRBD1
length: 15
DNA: TGTGCCAGCAGTGTAGGGACAGCACGTAACTATGGCTACACCTTC
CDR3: CASSVGTARNYGYTF

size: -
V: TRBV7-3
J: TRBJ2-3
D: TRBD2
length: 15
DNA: TGTGCCAGCAGCTTACGCGGGGGGCGCACAGATACGCAGTATTTT
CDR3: CASSLRGGRTDTQYF

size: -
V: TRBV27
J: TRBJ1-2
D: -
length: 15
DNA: TGTGCCAGCAGTTTATCGAGGGCGGCTTCATATGGCTACACCTTC
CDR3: CASSLSRAASYGYTF

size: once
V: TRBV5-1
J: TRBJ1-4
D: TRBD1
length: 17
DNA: TGCGCCAGCAGCTTGCGCCGTAACGGGACAGGGTATGAAAAACTGTTTTTT
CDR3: CASSLRRNGTGYEKLFF

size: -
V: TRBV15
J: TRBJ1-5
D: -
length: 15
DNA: TGTGCCACCAGCAGACAGGGCGGCAGCAATCAGCCCCAGCATTTT
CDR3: CATSRQGGSNQPQHF

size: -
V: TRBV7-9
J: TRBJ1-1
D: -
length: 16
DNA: TGTGCCAGCAGCTTAGATGGGGTGGGGCTCGAGCGTGAAGCTTTCTTT
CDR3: CASSLDGVGLEREAFF

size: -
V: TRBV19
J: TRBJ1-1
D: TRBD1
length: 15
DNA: TGTGCCAGTAGAACCGGGACAGGGGTCGTCACTGAAGCTTTCTTT
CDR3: CASRTGTGVVTEAFF

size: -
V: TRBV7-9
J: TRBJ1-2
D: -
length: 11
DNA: TGTGCCAGCAGCTCGACAGGTTTTCTGACCTTC
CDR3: CASSSTGFLTF

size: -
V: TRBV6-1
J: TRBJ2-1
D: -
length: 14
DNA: TGTGCCAGCAGTATTCAGGGGCGGAGCAATGAGCAGTTCTTC
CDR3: CASSIQGRSNEQFF

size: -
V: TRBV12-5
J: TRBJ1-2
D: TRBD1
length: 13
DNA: TGTGCTAGTAGAAGGACAGGCAGCTATGGCTACACCTTC
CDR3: CASRRTGSYGYTF

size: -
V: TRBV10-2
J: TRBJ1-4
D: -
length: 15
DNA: TGCGCCAGCAGTGAGTCGGGAGGTCTTGGGGAAAAACTGTTTTTT
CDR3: CASSESGGLGEKLFF

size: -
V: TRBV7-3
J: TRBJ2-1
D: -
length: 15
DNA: TGTGCCAGCAGCTTAGGGTGGGAGTCCTACAATGAGCAGTTCTTC
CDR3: CASSLGWESYNEQFF

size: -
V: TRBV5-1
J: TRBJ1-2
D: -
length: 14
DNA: TGCGCCAGCAGCTCAAATCCGCATCCCGGGGGGCACACCTTC
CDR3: CASSSNPHPGGHTF

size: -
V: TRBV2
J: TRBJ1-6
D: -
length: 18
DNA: TGTGCCAGCAGCGAACAGGGTCCAAAACTCTCCTATAATTCACCCCTCCACTTT
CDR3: CASSEQGPKLSYNSPLHF

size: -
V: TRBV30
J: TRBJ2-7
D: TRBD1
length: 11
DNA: TGTGCCTGGACAGGGGGCTACGAGCAGTACTTC
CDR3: CAWTGGYEQYF

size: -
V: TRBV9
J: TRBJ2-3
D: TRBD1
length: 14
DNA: TGTGCCAGCAGCGTTCGACAGGGGGCAGATACGCAGTATTTT
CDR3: CASSVRQGADTQYF

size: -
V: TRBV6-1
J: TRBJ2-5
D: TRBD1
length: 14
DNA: TGTGCCAGCACCCGGACAGGGTACCAAGAGACCCAGTACTTC
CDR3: CASTRTGYQETQYF

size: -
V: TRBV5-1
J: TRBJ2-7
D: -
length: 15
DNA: TGCGCCAGCAGCTTGGCTGCGGGGATCAACTACGAGCAGTACTTC
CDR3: CASSLAAGINYEQYF

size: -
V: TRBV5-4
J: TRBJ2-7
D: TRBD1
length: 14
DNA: TGTGCCAGCAGCACTTTCGGACAGGGCTACGAGCAGTACTTC
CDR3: CASSTFGQGYEQYF

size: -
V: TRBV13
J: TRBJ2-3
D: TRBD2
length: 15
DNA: TGTGCCAGCAGTCCCGAGGGAGGGAGCACAGATACGCAGTATTTT
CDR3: CASSPEGGSTDTQYF

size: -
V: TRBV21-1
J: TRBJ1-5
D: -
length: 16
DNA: TGTGCCAGCAGCGTCCGGGACAGGGCGCGCAATCAGCCCCAGCATTTT
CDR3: CASSVRDRARNQPQHF

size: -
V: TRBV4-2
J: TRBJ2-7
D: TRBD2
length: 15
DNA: TGTGCCAGCACACGGGAAACCGGGACTAGCGACGAGCAGTACTTC
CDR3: CASTRETGTSDEQYF

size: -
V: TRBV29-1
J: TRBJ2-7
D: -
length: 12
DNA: TGCAGCGCCTCATCTGTGGGGGGCGAGCAGTACTTC
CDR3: CSASSVGGEQYF

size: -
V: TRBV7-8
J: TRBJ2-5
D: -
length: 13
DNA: TGTGCCAGCAGCTTAGGTCCAGGCGAGACCCAGTACTTC
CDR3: CASSLGPGETQYF

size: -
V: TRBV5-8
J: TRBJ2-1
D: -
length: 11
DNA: TGTGCCAGCACCTTTGTGGGACATCAGTTCTTC
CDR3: CASTFVGHQFF